The rows below give T cell receptor beta chains drawn from one sample of a study of T cell responses to AZD1222 COVID-19 vaccine. Using immunoSEQ multiplex PCR, the repertoire was profiled, and TCRdb retains in-frame clones only, with some absent. The table shows about 180,000 clones, with 85% to 95% occurring only once. The sample in question was peripheral blood, obtained 28 days after the second dose of the MenACWY control vaccine. The receptors come from an adult who received the MenACWY meningococcal vaccine as a control. Each CDR3 is given with its conserved first and last residue. Fields, in order: clone size, D gene, J gene, V gene, CDR3 protein, CDR3 DNA. A D gene is named only where the DNA matches it firmly. A clone size is listed for some rows: how often the clone was seen (once, few, many), or a class if it is expanded.

>NA|NA|TRBJ2-1|TRBV3-1/TRBV3-2
CASSQGREWGNEQFF
TGTGCCAGCAGCCAAGGCCGGGAATGGGGGAATGAGCAGTTCTTC
>NA|NA|TRBJ1-2|TRBV20-1
CSQGSAGYTF
TGCAGTCAGGGGTCGGCTGGCTACACCTTC
>NA|NA|TRBJ2-7|TRBV18
CASSPGTAYEQYF
TGTGCCAGCTCACCCGGGACTGCCTACGAGCAGTACTTC
>NA|NA|TRBJ2-5|TRBV30
CAWGRGETQYF
TGTGCCTGGGGACGGGGGGAGACCCAGTACTTC
>NA|NA|TRBJ1-3|TRBV27
CASSLPDRVNRYFLNTIYF
TGTGCCAGCAGTTTACCTGACAGAGTAAACCGATATTTCCTAAACACCATATATTTT
>NA|NA|TRBJ1-2|TRBV7-9
CASSLGQSGGADGYTF
TGTGCCAGCAGCTTAGGTCAGTCGGGGGGCGCGGATGGCTACACCTTC
>NA|NA|TRBJ2-3|TRBV18
CASSERLPGTDTQYF
TGTGCCAGCTCGGAACGACTACCAGGCACAGATACGCAGTATTTT
>NA|TRBD1|TRBJ1-4|TRBV7-2
CASTSGGVNEKLFF
TGTGCCAGCACCTCAGGGGGGGTTAATGAAAAACTGTTTTTT
>NA|TRBD1|TRBJ1-1|TRBV19
CASKGQPLGTEAFF
TGTGCCAGTAAGGGACAGCCCTTGGGCACTGAAGCTTTCTTT
>NA|NA|TRBJ2-2|TRBV15
CATRTVGGGELFF
TGTGCCACCCGGACAGTCGGAGGCGGGGAGCTGTTTTTT
>NA|NA|TRBJ2-7|TRBV5-1
CASSLAGRQGYSYEQYF
TGCGCCAGCAGCTTGGCCGGGCGCCAGGGCTACTCCTACGAGCAGTACTTC
>NA|NA|TRBJ2-7|TRBV27
CASSLFRSYEQYF
TGTGCCAGCAGTTTATTCAGATCCTACGAGCAGTACTTC
>NA|NA|TRBJ2-5|TRBV18
CASSPTYGDFQETQYF
TGTGCCAGCTCACCGACGTACGGGGATTTCCAAGAGACCCAGTACTTC
>NA|NA|TRBJ1-2|TRBV5-1
CASSLPGQTGYTF
TGCGCCAGCAGCTTGCCCGGACAGACTGGCTACACCTTC
>NA|NA|TRBJ1-2|TRBV4-3
CASSQGTAANYGYTF
TGCGCCAGCAGCCAAGGTACAGCCGCTAACTATGGCTACACCTTC
>once|NA|TRBJ2-6|TRBV5-1
CASSLHGGGLSGANVLTF
TGCGCCAGCAGCTTGCATGGAGGGGGCCTCTCTGGGGCCAACGTCCTGACTTTC
>NA|NA|TRBJ2-3|TRBV18
CASSPLGLRTDTQYF
TGTGCCAGCTCACCCTTGGGACTCCGCACAGATACGCAGTATTTT
>NA|NA|TRBJ2-7|TRBV11-2
CASSLATGQYF
TGTGCCAGCAGCTTAGCGACCGGGCAGTACTTC
>NA|NA|TRBJ1-1|TRBV11-2
CASSLAENTEAFF
TGTGCCAGCAGCCTAGCAGAGAACACTGAAGCTTTCTTT
>NA|TRBD2|TRBJ2-5|TRBV7-2
CASSSSGGPGNKQETQYF
TGTGCCAGCAGCAGTAGCGGGGGGCCCGGGAATAAACAAGAGACCCAGTACTTC
>NA|NA|TRBJ2-7|TRBV14
CASSQDTTRIYEQYF
TGTGCCAGCAGCCAAGATACGACTCGAATCTACGAGCAGTACTTC
>NA|NA|TRBJ2-5|TRBV5-8
CASSFLVQETQYF
TGTGCCAGCAGCTTCCTCGTTCAAGAGACCCAGTACTTC
>NA|NA|TRBJ2-7|TRBV2
CASSGSNPGYEQYF
TGTGCCAGCAGTGGCAGTAACCCCGGCTACGAGCAGTACTTC
>NA|TRBD1|TRBJ1-6|TRBV30
CAWSRDSSSPLHF
TGTGCCTGGAGTAGGGACAGCAGTTCACCCCTCCACTTT
>once|NA|TRBJ1-1|TRBV7-2
CASSLYGSGVDTEAFF
TGTGCCAGCAGCTTATATGGGTCAGGGGTGGACACTGAAGCTTTCTTT